This entry lists 27 T cell receptor beta chains sequenced from one sample in a study of blood T cell repertoires in COVID-19. Sequenced by immunoSEQ multiplex PCR; TCRdb stores in-frame clones only, minus some. The repertoire consists of more than 85,000 clones, with approximately 84% occurring once and the leading ten covering around 9.3%. Sequencing was performed on peripheral blood. These TCRs come from a man between 70 and 80 years old with acute or convalescent COVID-19.

The rearrangement joins TRBV18 to TRBJ2-5; 13 bases align to TRBD2. V shed 3 bases, J shed 3 bases, and the junction held 1 base outside the gene matches. The V gene's germline CDR1 is KGHSH and CDR2 LQKENI. This CDR3 comprises 15 residues. The CDR3 sequence is CASSPGTSGKETQYF. CDR3 nucleotides: TGTGCCAGCTCACCGGGGACTAGCGGGAAAGAGACCCAGTACTTC.

This clone was picked up a small number of times. The chain is built from TRBV27 and TRBJ1-4; no reliable D call. The CDR3 is 16 residues long. The V gene lost 6 bases and the J gene lost 7 bases, with 21 bases spanning the gap. CDR1 is MNHEY and CDR2 is SMNVEV in the germline V gene (reference sequence). As DNA, the CDR3 is TGTGCCAGCAGCCCCTGGGCGGCGGGAATGGGTGAAAAACTGTTTTTT. Translated, it gives CASSPWAAGMGEKLFF.

V usage is TRBV5-1 and J usage is TRBJ1-3, with TRBD1 matching 10 bases. The CDR3 is made up of 19 amino acids. The germline gives CDR1 SGHRS, CDR2 YFSETQ. The trim removed 0 bases at V and 7 bases at J, leaving 16 bases unmatched. The CDR3 DNA reads as TGCGCCAGCAGCTTGGGGCTTGGGACAGGGGCAGACTATCGGAACACCATATATTTT. Translation: CASSLGLGTGADYRNTIYF.

The gene calls are TRBV7-6 and TRBJ2-6; possible D gene TRBD1, 6 bases. The ends were cut back, 0 bases at V and 0 bases at J, with 21 bases in the middle. CDR1 is SGHVS, CDR2 FNYEAQ, per germline. The length of the CDR3 is 21 residues. CDR3 nucleotide sequence: TGTGCCAGCAGCTTAGCGCCATCGACAGGTCGCGGCCTCTCTGGGGCCAACGTCCTGACTTTC. The encoded protein is CASSLAPSTGRGLSGANVLTF.

V gene TRBV7-8 combines with J gene TRBJ1-5; D remains ambiguous. Germline CDR1 is SGHVS and CDR2 is FQNEAQ. The CDR3 consists of 16 residues. V was shortened by 5 bases and J by 1 base, with 15 bases between the two germline ends. The CDR3 coding sequence is TGTGCCAGCAGCCCGGGAGGGATCTGGAGCAATCAGCCCCAGCATTTT. Translating it yields CASSPGGIWSNQPQHF. The full variable domain, its missing parts supplied by reference TRBV7-8 and TRBJ1-5, is GAGVSQSPRYKVAKRGQDVALRCDPISGHVSLFWYQQALGQGPEFLTYFQNEAQLDKSGLPSDRFFAERPEGSVSTLKIQRTQQEDSAVYLCASSPGGIWSNQPQHFGDGTRLSIL.

The table lists this clone with a few counts. The rearrangement joins TRBV15 to TRBJ2-7, with 10 bases matching TRBD2. The CDR3 is 15 residues long. Germline-derived CDR1 and CDR2 are LNHNV and YYDKDF (reference sequence). With 4 bases clipped from V and 7 bases from J, the junction kept 10 bases outside the gene matches. CDR3 amino acids: CATSKNQAGGGEQYF. As DNA, the CDR3 is TGTGCCACCAGCAAAAACCAAGCGGGAGGGGGAGAGCAGTACTTC.

Only a few counts were recorded for this clone. V and J are TRBV11-2 and TRBJ1-1; 7 nucleotides align to TRBD1. The CDR3 has 17 amino acids. Germline assignment: CDR1 SGHAT and CDR2 FQNNGV. Trimming removed 0 bases from V and 0 bases from J; junction bases left unmatched: 7. CDR3 coding DNA: TGTGCCAGCAGCTTAGATTTCGGGACAGTCATGAACACTGAAGCTTTCTTT. Translating gives CASSLDFGTVMNTEAFF.

J is TRBJ2-5 and V is TRBV6-2 or TRBV6-3; 7 nucleotides match TRBD1. The CDR3 length is 15 residues. V shed 5 bases, J shed 5 bases, and the junction held 11 bases outside the gene matches. Germline CDR1 reads MNHEY; CDR2 reads SVGEGT. The CDR3, as DNA: TGTGCCAGCAGTCAAGTAAGGGGGCTTGGGGAGACCCAGTACTTC. It translates to CASSQVRGLGETQYF.

The gene calls are TRBV5-1 and TRBJ2-7; D is uncertain. This CDR3 contains 14 residues. Germline assignment: CDR1 SGHRS and CDR2 YFSETQ. Trimming stripped 0 bases from V and 0 bases from J, with 7 bases between. The CDR3 DNA sequence: TGCGCCAGCAGCTTGGTTGCCGGCTCCTACGAGCAGTACTTC. This translates into CASSLVAGSYEQYF.

The gene calls are TRBV18 and TRBJ1-5, with 7 nucleotides matching TRBD1. V was clipped by 2 bases and J by 5 bases; unmatched bases: 3. Germline V gives CDR1 KGHSH, CDR2 LQKENI. The CDR3 totals 14 residues. CDR3 in amino acids: CASSPDRVYQPQHF. In DNA form, the CDR3 reads TGTGCCAGCTCACCAGACAGGGTTTATCAGCCCCAGCATTTT.

V and J are TRBV6-6 and TRBJ1-4; TRBD1 aligns across 8 bases. This CDR3 has 15 residues. J was trimmed by 10 bases and V by 4 bases; bases with no gene match: 11. The germline CDR1 and CDR2 sequences are MNHNY and SVGAGI (reference sequence). This chain's CDR3 is CASSFGQGLILKLFF. The CDR3 region has the DNA TGTGCCAGCAGTTTTGGACAGGGCCTTATCTTAAAACTGTTTTTT.

This clone was detected only a few times. The V gene is TRBV18, the J gene TRBJ2-6; D perhaps matches TRBD2 (6 bases). V was clipped by 2 bases and J by 0 bases, with 20 bases between them. CDR1 and CDR2 (germline): KGHSH, LQKENI. The CDR3 contains 20 residues. As DNA, the CDR3 is TGTGCCAGCTCACCAATGGGGAGGTTATCCGAAAGCTCTGGGGCCAACGTCCTGACTTTC. Its translation: CASSPMGRLSESSGANVLTF.

This chain links TRBV5-1 with TRBJ2-5, with TRBD2 matching 9 bases. V trimming: 3 bases; J trimming: 2 bases; junction bases outside the gene matches: 8. This CDR3 has 16 residues. The germline gives CDR1 SGHRS, CDR2 YFSETQ. CDR3 bases: TGCGCCAGCAGCTCAGGCGGGGGGGCCGTACAAGAGACCCAGTACTTC. The encoded protein is CASSSGGGAVQETQYF.

This clone was detected only once. The chain carries TRBV18 and TRBJ2-7; possibly TRBD2 for D (5 bases). CDR3 length equals 14 residues. The germline V gene has CDR1 KGHSH and CDR2 LQKENI. Trimming took 2 bases from V and 5 from J, leaving 13 bases between them. DNA for the CDR3: TGTGCCAGCTCACCATTAAAGGACTTCCACGAGCAGTACTTC. Its translation: CASSPLKDFHEQYF.

The V gene is TRBV28, the J gene TRBJ1-4, with TRBD1 matching over 9 bases. V shed 6 bases and J 7 bases; nucleotides not matched to a gene: 9. This CDR3 is built from 15 residues. Germline assignment: CDR1 MDHEN and CDR2 SYDVKM. For the CDR3, the DNA is TGTGCCAGCAGATCTCCCGGGACAGGGCTTGAAAAACTGTTTTTT. Translating gives CASRSPGTGLEKLFF.

The CDR3 sequence: CASSFGGRGNYGYTF. CDR3 DNA sequence: TGTGCCAGCTCGTTCGGCGGACGGGGTAACTATGGCTACACCTTC. The chain couples TRBV18 to TRBJ1-2; D is undetermined. Trimming left V 6 bases short and J 1 base short, with 15 bases between. CDR3 size: 15 residues. CDR1 and CDR2 (germline): KGHSH, LQKENI.

The chain links TRBV5-1 to TRBJ1-5; D is perhaps TRBD1 (6 bases). CDR1 and CDR2 from the germline V gene are SGHRS and YFSETQ. Deletions cut 1 base from V and 6 bases from J, with 11 bases between. The CDR3 covers 14 residues. The CDR3 DNA sequence: TGCGCCAGCAGCTTGAGTCAGGGGAGTCAGCCCCAGCATTTT. Encoded protein: CASSLSQGSQPQHF. The variable domain in full, completed from reference TRBV5-1 and TRBJ1-5, reads KAGVTQTPRYLIKTRGQQVTLSCSPISGHRSVSWYQQTPGQGLQFLFEYFSETQRNKGNFPGRFSGRQFSNSRSEMNVSTLELGDSALYLCASSLSQGSQPQHFGDGTRLSIL.

In its sample, this clone was seen once. CDR3 bases: TGTGCCAGCAAGAGGCGGGGACAGGGCACGTTTGGCTACACCTTC. Residues: CASKRRGQGTFGYTF. The J gene is TRBJ1-2, the V gene TRBV2; TRBD1 agrees at 9 bases. CDR3 length: 15 amino acids. Unmatched junction bases numbered 13, after V lost 7 bases and J lost 7 bases. Per germline, CDR1 SNHLY and CDR2 FYNNEI.

The chain carries TRBV19 and TRBJ2-7, with 8 bases identical to TRBD1. V shed 4 bases, J shed 5 bases, and the junction held 7 bases outside the gene matches. CDR3 length equals 14 residues. Per germline, CDR1 LNHDA and CDR2 SQIVND (reference sequence). The CDR3: CASSTIGQGHEQYF. DNA for the CDR3: TGTGCCAGTAGTACTATCGGACAGGGCCACGAGCAGTACTTC.

The gene calls are TRBV3-1 (or the pseudogene TRBV3-2) and TRBJ2-7, with TRBD1 as a possible D gene (6 bases). Trimming removed 5 bases from V and 5 bases from J, with 16 bases in between. The CDR3 length is 14 residues. The V gene's germline CDR1 is LGHDT and CDR2 YNNKEL (reference sequence). The CDR3 sequence is CASSYLRDNHEQYF. Written as DNA, the CDR3 is TGTGCCAGCAGCTACCTCCGGGACAATCACGAGCAGTACTTC.

The J gene is TRBJ2-3, the V gene TRBV18, with TRBD2 matching 7 bases. Trimming at V came to 1 base and at J to 2 bases, leaving 9 bases not matched to a gene. The V gene's germline CDR1 is KGHSH and CDR2 LQKENI. The CDR3 spans 17 residues. CDR3 loop: CASSPRMGGGDTDTQYF. The CDR3 DNA follows: TGTGCCAGCTCACCACGGATGGGGGGGGGAGACACAGATACGCAGTATTTT. The variable domain in full, with the rest retrieved from reference TRBV18 and TRBJ2-3, is NAGVMQNPRHLVRRRGQEARLRCSPMKGHSHVYWYRQLPEEGLKFMVYLQKENIIDESGMPKERFSAEFPKEGPSILRIQQVVRGDSAAYFCASSPRMGGGDTDTQYFGPGTRLTVL.

This CDR3 is CASSQGAAAGAQYF. CDR3 coding DNA: TGTGCCAGCAGCCAAGGAGCGGCGGCCGGGGCCCAGTACTTC. The chain joins TRBV3-1 (or the pseudogene TRBV3-2) to TRBJ2-5; maybe TRBD2 (5 bases). The CDR3 spans 14 residues. The germline V gene has CDR1 LGHDT and CDR2 YNNKEL (reference sequence). V lost 1 base, J lost 9 bases, and 15 bases lay in between.

This chain uses TRBV6-6 with TRBJ2-5; D may be TRBD2 (6 bases). This CDR3 is built from 14 residues. Trimming pared 7 bases from V and 0 bases from J, leaving 12 bases between. Germline V gene lookup returns CDR1 MNHNY and CDR2 SVGAGI (reference sequence). The CDR3, as DNA: TGTGCCAGCATTTGGGACTTATACCAAGAGACCCAGTACTTC. Residues: CASIWDLYQETQYF.

The chain couples TRBV27 to TRBJ2-7; 11 bases map to TRBD2. CDR3 size: 14 residues. Unmatched junction bases numbered 7, after V lost 10 bases and J lost 2 bases. The germline V gene has CDR1 MNHEY and CDR2 SMNVEV (reference sequence). The CDR3 bases are TGTGCCACCCGACAGGGACTAGCGGCCTACGAGCAGTACTTC. As protein: CATRQGLAAYEQYF.

The chain employs TRBV5-5 and TRBJ1-2, with TRBD1 as a possible D gene (5 bases). Germline CDR1 reads SGHKS; CDR2 reads YYEKEE (reference sequence). V lost 5 bases to trimming and J lost 5 bases, with 13 bases between them. This CDR3 contains 13 residues. In nucleotides, the CDR3 is TGTGCCAGCAGTCCTCAGGGCGATTATGGCTACACCTTC. As protein: CASSPQGDYGYTF.

The chain combines TRBV27 with TRBJ1-3; D not certain. The ends were cut back, 7 bases at V and 0 bases at J, with 13 bases in the middle. Germline lookup yields CDR1 MNHEY and CDR2 SMNVEV (reference sequence). The CDR3 contains 15 residues. The CDR3 reads CASIHSLFSGNTIYF. CDR3 DNA: TGTGCCAGCATTCACAGCCTCTTCTCTGGAAACACCATATATTTT.

The chain employs TRBV27 and TRBJ1-2; 7 nucleotides match TRBD1. The CDR3 covers 16 residues. V trimming: 5 bases; J trimming: 8 bases; junction bases outside the gene matches: 17. The germline gives CDR1 MNHEY, CDR2 SMNVEV (reference sequence). The CDR3 sequence: CASSTLGTALTMGYTF. In nucleotides, the CDR3 is TGTGCCAGCAGTACGCTGGGGACAGCCTTAACTATGGGCTACACCTTC.